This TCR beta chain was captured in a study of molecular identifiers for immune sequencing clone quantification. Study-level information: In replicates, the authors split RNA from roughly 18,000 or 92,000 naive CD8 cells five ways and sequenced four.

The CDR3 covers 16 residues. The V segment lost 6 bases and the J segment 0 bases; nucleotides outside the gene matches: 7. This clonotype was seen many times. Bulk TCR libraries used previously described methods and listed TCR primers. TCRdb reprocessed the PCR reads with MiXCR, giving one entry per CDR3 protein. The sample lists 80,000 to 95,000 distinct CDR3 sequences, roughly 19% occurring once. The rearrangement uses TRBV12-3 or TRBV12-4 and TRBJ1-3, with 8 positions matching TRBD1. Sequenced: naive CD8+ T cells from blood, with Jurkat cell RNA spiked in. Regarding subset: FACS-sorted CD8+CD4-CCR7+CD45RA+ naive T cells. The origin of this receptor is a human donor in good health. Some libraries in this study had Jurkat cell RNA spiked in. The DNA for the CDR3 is TGTGCCAGCAGCCGGACAGGGACGTCCTCTGGAAACACCATATATTTT. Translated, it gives CASSRTGTSSGNTIYF.